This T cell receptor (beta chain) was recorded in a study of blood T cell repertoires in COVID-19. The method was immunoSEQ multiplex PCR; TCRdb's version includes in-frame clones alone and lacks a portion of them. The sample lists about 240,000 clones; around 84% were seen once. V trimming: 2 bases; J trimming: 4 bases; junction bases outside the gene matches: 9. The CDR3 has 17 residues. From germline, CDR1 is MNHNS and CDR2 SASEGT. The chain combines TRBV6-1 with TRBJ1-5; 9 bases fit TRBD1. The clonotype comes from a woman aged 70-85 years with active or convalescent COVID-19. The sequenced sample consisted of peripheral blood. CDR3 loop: CASSEFSTGGSNQPQHF. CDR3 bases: TGTGCCAGCAGTGAATTTAGTACAGGGGGCAGTAATCAGCCCCAGCATTTT.